This T cell receptor beta chain was identified in a study of blood T cell repertoires in COVID-19. Across the study: Some COVID-19 samples were acute and others convalescent; all came from the United States, Italy and Spain. The cDNA or gDNA used as material had been derived from T cells, B-cell-depleted T cells, or PBMCs.

V was cut by 6 bases and J by 0 bases, with 13 bases left in between. This CDR3 has 15 residues. Per germline, CDR1 SNHLY and CDR2 FYNNEI. The protocol was immunoSEQ multiplex PCR, while the TCRdb copy is restricted to in-frame clones and leaves out a portion. The table lists approximately 150,000 clones, approximately 89% of them singletons. The sequence was obtained from a woman aged 50 to 60 with acute or convalescent COVID-19. The specimen sequenced was peripheral blood. The rearrangement uses TRBV2 and TRBJ2-3; perhaps TRBD2 as D (5 bases). The CDR3 DNA sequence: TGTGCCAGCAGGTCACGGGGATCTAGCACAGATACGCAGTATTTT. Encoded protein: CASRSRGSSTDTQYF.